Each of the 20 T cell receptor beta chains below was sequenced from the same sample in a study of Ad26.COV2.S vaccination and SARS-CoV-2 variants. Treatment noted: about 20 received Ad26.COV2.S at low or high dose, single or two shots; several received placebo; per-sample allocation not given. Day 63 after the first vaccine or placebo injection was the time point for sampling. Clones were sequenced by immunoSEQ multiplex PCR, and TCRdb holds only the in-frame ones, with some missing. The sample records 350,000 to 450,000 clones, around 92% being singletons. The sample was peripheral blood, taken in a trial of Ad26.COV2.S vaccine versus placebo. All receptors come from a person aged 18-60 years who received the Ad26.COV2.S COVID-19 vaccine or a placebo.

The chain joins TRBV5-4 to TRBJ1-1; perhaps TRBD1 as D (5 bases). Trimming took off 5 bases at V and 1 base at J, with 12 bases between the two ends. Per germline, CDR1 SGHNT and CDR2 YYREEE (reference sequence). This CDR3 region has 14 residues. CDR3 DNA: TGTGCCAGCAGTGGCGGGGCAGGGAACACTGAAGCTTTCTTT. It encodes CASSGGAGNTEAFF. Based on the CDR3 plus reference TRBV5-4 and TRBJ1-1, the full variable domain is ETGVTQSPTHLIKTRGQQVTLRCSSQSGHNTVSWYQQALGQGPQFIFQYYREEENGRGNFPPRFSGLQFPNYSSELNVNALELDDSALYLCASSGGAGNTEAFFGQGTRLTVV.

V is TRBV12-1 and J is TRBJ2-5. TRBV12-1 is described as a pseudogene. The CDR3 is 16 residues long. The CDR3 region is CASSPEGRVSQETQYF. Written as DNA, the CDR3 is TGTGCCAGCAGCCCCGAGGGACGAGTCAGCCAAGAGACCCAGTACTTC.

This sequence joins TRBV3-1 (or the pseudogene TRBV3-2) and TRBJ2-7; D possibly corresponds to TRBD2 (7 bases). This CDR3 has 14 residues. V was clipped by 3 bases and J by 3 bases, with 12 bases between them. Germline assignment: CDR1 LGHDT and CDR2 YNNKEL (reference sequence). CDR3: CASSHRGGLYEQYF. DNA of the CDR3: TGTGCCAGCAGCCATAGGGGGGGGCTCTACGAGCAGTACTTC.

The genes are TRBV19 and TRBJ2-1; the D gene could be TRBD1 or TRBD2 (6 bases each). The germline V gene encodes CDR1 LNHDA and CDR2 SQIVND (reference sequence). The CDR3 length is 14 residues. V was cut by 5 bases and J by 2 bases, with 10 bases left in between. The CDR3 DNA is TGTGCCAGTAGTTGGGGGGCTCCCTACAATGAGCAGTTCTTC. This codes for CASSWGAPYNEQFF.

This clone came up once. V is TRBV30 and J is TRBJ1-5; 7 bases map to TRBD1. The V gene's germline CDR1 is GTSNPN and CDR2 SVGIG (reference sequence). Losses at the gene ends were 0 bases for V and 2 bases for J; bases not matched to a gene: 4. This CDR3 spans 15 amino acids. As DNA, the CDR3 is TGTGCCTGGAGTGTAGGGGGCAGCGGCAATCAGCCCCAGCATTTT. This encodes CAWSVGGSGNQPQHF.

The genes are TRBV19 and TRBJ2-7; possible D gene TRBD1, 5 bases. The CDR3 length is 13 residues. The V gene lost 4 bases and the J gene lost 4 bases, with 11 bases spanning the gap. Germline V lookup: CDR1 LNHDA, CDR2 SQIVND (reference sequence). For the CDR3, the DNA is TGTGCCAGTAGTACGGAAAGGGGTTACGAGCAGTACTTC. Translation: CASSTERGYEQYF.

The chain joins TRBV9 to TRBJ2-1; D unresolved. In germline, CDR1 is SGDLS, CDR2 YYNGEE. The CDR3 contains 16 residues. V lost 4 bases to trimming and J lost 0 bases, with 14 bases between them. This CDR3 reads CASSPRGSSSYNEQFF. The DNA of the CDR3 is TGTGCCAGCAGCCCCCGCGGTTCCAGCTCCTACAATGAGCAGTTCTTC.

This clone was detected a few times. V is TRBV5-5 and J is TRBJ1-6, with D unresolved. Germline CDR1 and CDR2: SGHKS and YYEKEE (reference sequence). Deletions cut 4 bases from V and 5 bases from J, with 7 bases between. The CDR3 spans 13 residues. The DNA of the CDR3 is TGTGCCAGCAGCCCTTTAGATAATTCACCCCTCCACTTT. Translated, it gives CASSPLDNSPLHF.

The chain uses TRBV28 and TRBJ1-6; no definite D call. Trimming removed 5 bases from V and 7 bases from J, with 6 bases in between. Germline CDR1 and CDR2: MDHEN and SYDVKM. This CDR3 is 12 amino acids long. The chain's CDR3 is CASSRGNSPLHF. CDR3 bases: TGTGCCAGCAGTCGAGGAAATTCACCCCTCCACTTT.

The gene calls are TRBV20-1 and TRBJ1-1, with TRBD1 as a possible D gene (6 bases). CDR3 size: 11 residues. Trimming took 2 bases from V and 7 from J, leaving 8 bases between them. CDR1 is DFQATT and CDR2 is SNEGSKA in the germline V gene (reference sequence). The CDR3 spells CSARWTDEAFF. Written as DNA, the CDR3 is TGCAGTGCTAGATGGACAGATGAAGCTTTCTTT.

The V gene is TRBV27, the J gene TRBJ2-1, with 10 bases matching TRBD2. The CDR3 sequence is 15 residues long. After removal of 5 bases from V and 3 bases from J, the junction contained 4 bases not matched to a gene. CDR1 is MNHEY and CDR2 is SMNVEV in the germline V gene (reference sequence). CDR3 DNA sequence: TGTGCCAGCAGTATTCTAGCGGGGGACTACAATGAGCAGTTCTTC. This encodes CASSILAGDYNEQFF.

V usage is TRBV14 and J usage is TRBJ1-2; 11 positions agree with TRBD1. V dropped 5 bases and J dropped 8; count of bases not matched to a gene: 10. This CDR3 is 15 amino acids long. Germline CDR1 and CDR2: SGHDN and FVKESK. The DNA for the CDR3 is TGTGCCAGCAGCTACGGATGGACAGGGGGCGCGGGCTACACCTTC. Its translation: CASSYGWTGGAGYTF.

The CDR3 here is CASSQGGRQGIYEQYF. For the CDR3, the DNA is TGCGCCAGCAGCCAAGGGGGTCGACAGGGGATCTACGAGCAGTACTTC. The J gene is TRBJ2-7, the V gene TRBV4-3, with 8 bases identical to TRBD1. Trimming took 1 base from V and 3 from J; bases not matched to a gene: 8. The CDR3 runs to 16 residues. Per the germline V gene, CDR1 is LGHNA and CDR2 is YSLEER.

The J gene is TRBJ2-3, the V gene TRBV21-1; the D call in the table, TRBD1, was not verified against the DNA. TRBV21-1 is an annotated pseudogene. The CDR3 is made up of 19 amino acids. The CDR3 loop is CASSPVPGQGRDGTDTQYF. The CDR3 DNA reads TGTGCCAGCAGCCCGGTCCCGGGACAGGGCCGGGACGGCACAGATACGCAGTATTTT.

The chain is built from TRBV4-1 and TRBJ2-5; the match to TRBD2 covers 7 bases. CDR1 and CDR2 (germline): MGHRA, YSYEKL. The CDR3 is 16 amino acids. The ends lost 1 base at V and 2 bases at J; junction bases unmatched: 7. The CDR3 region has the DNA TGCGCCAGCAGCCAAGTTGGGGCGGGACTACAAGAGACCCAGTACTTC. Encoded protein: CASSQVGAGLQETQYF.

V is TRBV7-2 and J is TRBJ2-5; 11 nucleotides match TRBD2. The ends lost 0 bases at V and 7 bases at J; junction bases unmatched: 10. Germline CDR1 SGHTA, CDR2 FQGNSA. The CDR3 has 17 residues. CDR3 region: CASSLALVAGGPGTQYF. CDR3 DNA: TGTGCCAGCAGCTTAGCGCTCGTAGCGGGGGGGCCGGGGACCCAGTACTTC.

This chain joins TRBV19 and TRBJ2-2; no clear D gene. Germline CDR1 reads LNHDA; CDR2 reads SQIVND (reference sequence). Trimming took 3 bases from V and 5 from J, leaving 13 bases between them. CDR3 length equals 15 residues. The chain's CDR3 is CASSISPRRTGELFF. The CDR3, as DNA: TGTGCCAGTAGTATTTCCCCCCGACGGACCGGGGAGCTGTTTTTT.

The chain employs TRBV28 and TRBJ1-1; TRBD1 matches at 7 bases. This CDR3 comprises 13 residues. The ends lost 6 bases at V and 1 base at J; junction bases unmatched: 2. Germline V gene lookup returns CDR1 MDHEN and CDR2 SYDVKM. The CDR3 loop is CASSQGGNTEAFF. The CDR3 DNA reads TGTGCCAGCAGCCAGGGGGGGAACACTGAAGCTTTCTTT.

V usage is TRBV30 and J usage is TRBJ2-5; unclear D gene. This CDR3 is built from 13 residues. CDR1 and CDR2 from the germline V gene are GTSNPN and SVGIG (reference sequence). Deletions cut 0 bases from V and 2 bases from J, with 7 bases between. CDR3 protein: CAWSVKGQETQYF. The CDR3 DNA follows: TGTGCCTGGAGTGTAAAGGGACAAGAGACCCAGTACTTC. The variable domain in full, completed from reference TRBV30 and TRBJ2-5, reads SQTIHQWPATLVQPVGSPLSLECTVEGTSNPNLYWYRQAAGRGLQLLFYSVGIGQISSEVPQNLSASRPQDRQFILSSKKLLLSDSGFYLCAWSVKGQETQYFGPGTRLLVL.

This chain uses TRBV4-3 with TRBJ2-3, with TRBD2 identical over 8 bases. CDR1 is LGHNA and CDR2 is YSLEER in the germline V gene. This CDR3 has 16 amino acids. Trimming cost V 3 bases and J 3 bases; bases outside gene matches: 8. CDR3 residues: CASSHGLALGTDTQYF. The DNA of the CDR3 is TGCGCCAGCAGCCATGGACTAGCTTTGGGGACAGATACGCAGTATTTT.